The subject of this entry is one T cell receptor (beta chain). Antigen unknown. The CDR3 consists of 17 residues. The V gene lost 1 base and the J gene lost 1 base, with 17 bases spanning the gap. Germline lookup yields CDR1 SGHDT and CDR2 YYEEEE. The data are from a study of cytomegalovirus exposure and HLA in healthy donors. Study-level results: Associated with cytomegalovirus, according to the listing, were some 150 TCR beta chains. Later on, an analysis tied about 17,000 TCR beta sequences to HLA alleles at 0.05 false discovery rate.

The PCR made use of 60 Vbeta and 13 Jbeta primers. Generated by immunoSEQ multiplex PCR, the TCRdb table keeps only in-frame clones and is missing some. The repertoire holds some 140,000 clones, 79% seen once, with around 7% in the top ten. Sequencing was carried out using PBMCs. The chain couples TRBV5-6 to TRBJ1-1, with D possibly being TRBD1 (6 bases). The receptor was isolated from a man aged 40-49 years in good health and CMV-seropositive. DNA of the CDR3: TGTGCCAGCAGCTTGTACCTTGGTGACAGGACGAACACTGAAGCTTTCTTT. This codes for CASSLYLGDRTNTEAFF.